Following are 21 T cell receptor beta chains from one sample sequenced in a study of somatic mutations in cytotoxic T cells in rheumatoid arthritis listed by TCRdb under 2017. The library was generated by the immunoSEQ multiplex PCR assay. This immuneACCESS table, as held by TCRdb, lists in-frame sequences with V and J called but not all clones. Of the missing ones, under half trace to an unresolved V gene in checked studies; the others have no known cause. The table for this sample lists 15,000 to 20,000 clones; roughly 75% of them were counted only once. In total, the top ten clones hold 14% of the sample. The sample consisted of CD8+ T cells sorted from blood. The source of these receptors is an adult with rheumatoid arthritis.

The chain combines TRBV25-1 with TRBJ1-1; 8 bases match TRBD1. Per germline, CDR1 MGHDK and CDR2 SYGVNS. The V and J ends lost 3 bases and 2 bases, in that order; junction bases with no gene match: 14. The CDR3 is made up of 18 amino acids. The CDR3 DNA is TGTGCCAGCAGTGACCGAACAGGGACAGGAAAGGGTAACACTGAAGCTTTCTTT. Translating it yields CASSDRTGTGKGNTEAFF.

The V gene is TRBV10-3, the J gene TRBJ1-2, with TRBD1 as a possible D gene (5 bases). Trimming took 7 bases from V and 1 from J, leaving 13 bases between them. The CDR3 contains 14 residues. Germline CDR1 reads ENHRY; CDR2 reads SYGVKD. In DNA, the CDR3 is TGTGCCATCACCGGGACGGACGATAACTATGGCTACACCTTC. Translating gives CAITGTDDNYGYTF.

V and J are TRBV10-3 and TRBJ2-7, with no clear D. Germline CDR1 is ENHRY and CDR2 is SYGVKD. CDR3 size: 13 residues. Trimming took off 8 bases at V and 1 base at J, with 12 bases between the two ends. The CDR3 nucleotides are TGTGCCATCGGAGATAAAGATTCCTACGAGCAGTACTTC. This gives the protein CAIGDKDSYEQYF.

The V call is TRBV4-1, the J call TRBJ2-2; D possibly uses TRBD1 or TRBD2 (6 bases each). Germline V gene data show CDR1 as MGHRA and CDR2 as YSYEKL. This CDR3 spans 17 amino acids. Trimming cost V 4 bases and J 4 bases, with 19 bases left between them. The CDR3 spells CASSPGFGGRGTGELFF. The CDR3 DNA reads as TGCGCCAGCAGCCCTGGCTTTGGGGGGCGCGGCACCGGGGAGCTGTTTTTT.

The CDR3 coding sequence is TGTGCCAGCAGAAACACCGGGACAGGATTAACTGGGGCCAACGTCCTGACTTTC. Its protein is CASRNTGTGLTGANVLTF. V and J are TRBV27 and TRBJ2-6, with 8 bases that match TRBD1. Per germline, CDR1 MNHEY and CDR2 SMNVEV (reference sequence). CDR3 length: 18 amino acids. Losses at the gene ends were 6 bases for V and 2 bases for J; bases not matched to a gene: 12.

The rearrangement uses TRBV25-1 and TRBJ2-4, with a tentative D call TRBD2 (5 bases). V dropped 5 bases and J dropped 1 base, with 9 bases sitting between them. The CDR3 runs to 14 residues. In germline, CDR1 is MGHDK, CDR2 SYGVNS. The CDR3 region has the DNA TGTGCCAGCAGTCCGACGGGGGCCAAAAACATTCAGTACTTC. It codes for CASSPTGAKNIQYF.

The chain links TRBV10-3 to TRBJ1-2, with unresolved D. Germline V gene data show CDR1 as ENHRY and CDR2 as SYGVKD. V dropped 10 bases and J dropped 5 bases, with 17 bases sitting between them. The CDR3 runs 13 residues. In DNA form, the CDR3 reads TGTGCCAACCAGAGCCCGGACGATTATGGCTACACCTTC. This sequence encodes CANQSPDDYGYTF.

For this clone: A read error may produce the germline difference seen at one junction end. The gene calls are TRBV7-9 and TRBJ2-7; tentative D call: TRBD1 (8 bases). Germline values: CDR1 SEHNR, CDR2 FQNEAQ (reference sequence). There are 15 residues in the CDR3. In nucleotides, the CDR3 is TGTGCCAGCAGCCTAGCGGACAGGGATGTCAACGAGCAGTACTTC. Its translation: CASSLADRDVNEQYF.

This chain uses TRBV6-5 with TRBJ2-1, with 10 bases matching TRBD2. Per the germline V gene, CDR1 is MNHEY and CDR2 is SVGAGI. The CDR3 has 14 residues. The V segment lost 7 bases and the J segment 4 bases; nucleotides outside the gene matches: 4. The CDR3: CASTASGSYNEQFF. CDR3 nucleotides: TGTGCCAGCACCGCTAGCGGGAGTTACAATGAGCAGTTCTTC.

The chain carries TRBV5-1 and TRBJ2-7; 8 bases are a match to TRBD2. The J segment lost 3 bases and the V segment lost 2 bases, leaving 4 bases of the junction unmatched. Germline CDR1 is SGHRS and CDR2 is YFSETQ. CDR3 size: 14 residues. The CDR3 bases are TGCGCCAGCAGCTTAATCAGCGGGAGCTACGAGCAGTACTTC. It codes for CASSLISGSYEQYF.

The CDR3 nucleotides read TGTGCCAGCTCACGGAAACCAGGACTAGGTCAAGAGACCCAGTACTTC. This codes for CASSRKPGLGQETQYF. The chain links TRBV18 to TRBJ2-5; 7 bases map to TRBD2. V lost 4 bases and J lost 2; bases outside the gene matches: 10. Germline V gene data show CDR1 as KGHSH and CDR2 as LQKENI. The CDR3 is 16 residues long.

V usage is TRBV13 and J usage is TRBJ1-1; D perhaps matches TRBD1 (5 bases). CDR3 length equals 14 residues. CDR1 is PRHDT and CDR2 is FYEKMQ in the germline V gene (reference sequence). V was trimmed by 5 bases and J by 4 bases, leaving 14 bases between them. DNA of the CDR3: TGTGCCAGCAGCCCAGGATCCGGGGCCACTGAAGCTTTCTTT. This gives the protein CASSPGSGATEAFF.

CDR3 coding DNA: TGTGCCACCAGCAGATCCCGGGACCACAACCGGTTCTTC. It translates to CATSRSRDHNRFF. The rearrangement links TRBV15 to TRBJ2-1; TRBD1 or TRBD2 may be the D gene (5 bases each). V lost 2 bases and J 15 bases, leaving 17 bases between the germline ends. The CDR3 totals 13 residues. The germline gives CDR1 LNHNV, CDR2 YYDKDF (reference sequence).

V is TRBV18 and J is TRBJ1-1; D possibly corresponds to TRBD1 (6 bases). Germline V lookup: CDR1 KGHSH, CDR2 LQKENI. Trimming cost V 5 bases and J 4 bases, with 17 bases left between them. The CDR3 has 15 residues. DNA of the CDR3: TGTGCCAGCTCAGCCTCTCTCGGGACACCCACTGAAGCTTTCTTT. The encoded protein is CASSASLGTPTEAFF.

In DNA, the CDR3 is TGTGCCAGCAGTTACTCGACAGCCAACAATGAGCAGTTCTTC. Translation gives CASSYSTANNEQFF. V is TRBV6-5 and J is TRBJ2-1; D might be TRBD1 (5 bases). Trimming cost V 0 bases and J 5 bases, with 8 bases left between them. This CDR3 spans 14 amino acids. CDR1 and CDR2 (germline): MNHEY, SVGAGI.

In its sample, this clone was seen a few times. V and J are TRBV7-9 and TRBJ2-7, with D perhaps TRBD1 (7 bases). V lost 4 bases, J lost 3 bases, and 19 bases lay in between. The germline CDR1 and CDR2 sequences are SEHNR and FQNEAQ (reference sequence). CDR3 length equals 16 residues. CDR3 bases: TGTGCCAGCAGCTCATCAGGGGGGCCGAGTCACTACGAGCAGTACTTC. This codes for CASSSSGGPSHYEQYF.

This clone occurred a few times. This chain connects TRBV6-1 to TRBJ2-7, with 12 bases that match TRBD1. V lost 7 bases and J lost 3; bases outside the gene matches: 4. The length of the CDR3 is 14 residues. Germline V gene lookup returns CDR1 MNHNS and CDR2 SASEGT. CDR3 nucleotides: TGTGCCAGCAAGGGGACAGGGGGCTACTACGAGCAGTACTTC. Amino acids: CASKGTGGYYEQYF.

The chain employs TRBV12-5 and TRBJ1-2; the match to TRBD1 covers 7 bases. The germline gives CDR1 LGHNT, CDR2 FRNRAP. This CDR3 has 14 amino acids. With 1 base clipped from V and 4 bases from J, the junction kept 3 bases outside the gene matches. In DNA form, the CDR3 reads TGTGCTAGTGGTTTGGGGACAGGACGCTATGGCTACACCTTC. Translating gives CASGLGTGRYGYTF.

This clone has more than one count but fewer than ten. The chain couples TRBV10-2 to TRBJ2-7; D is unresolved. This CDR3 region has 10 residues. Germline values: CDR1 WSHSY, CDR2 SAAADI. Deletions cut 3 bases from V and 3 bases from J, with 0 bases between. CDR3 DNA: TGCGCCAGCAGTGACTACGAGCAGTACTTC. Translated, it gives CASSDYEQYF.

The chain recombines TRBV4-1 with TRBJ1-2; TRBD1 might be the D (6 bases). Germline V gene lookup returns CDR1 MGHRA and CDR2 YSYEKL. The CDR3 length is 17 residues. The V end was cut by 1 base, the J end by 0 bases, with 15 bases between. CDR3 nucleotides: TGCGCCAGCAGCCAAGGCCCCGGGGGGGCTACTAACTATGGCTACACCTTC. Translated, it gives CASSQGPGGATNYGYTF.

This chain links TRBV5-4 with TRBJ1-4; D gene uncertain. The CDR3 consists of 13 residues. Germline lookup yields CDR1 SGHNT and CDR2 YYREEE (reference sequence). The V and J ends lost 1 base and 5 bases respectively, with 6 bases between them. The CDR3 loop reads CASSLNSNEKLFF. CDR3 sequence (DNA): TGTGCCAGCAGCTTGAATTCGAATGAAAAACTGTTTTTT.